One and the same sample provided the 22 T cell receptor beta chains below, sequenced in a study of radiation and T cells in renal cell carcinoma. Using immunoSEQ multiplex PCR, the repertoire was profiled, and TCRdb retains in-frame clones only, with some absent. The data hold roughly 100,000 clones, with 70% to 85% observed a single time. Time point given: baseline pretreatment blood. Specified treatment: 15 Gy SBRT to primary tumor, nephrectomy 4 weeks later. The specimen comprised blood, sampled from a patient whose treatment included radiotherapy and nephrectomy. Receptor source: a man aged 60 to 75 with renal cell carcinoma.

Points on this clone: Other DNA sequences in this sample translate to the same CDR3. The V call is TRBV27, the J call TRBJ2-7, with 11 bases identical to TRBD2. Looked up from germline, CDR1 is MNHEY and CDR2 is SMNVEV (reference sequence). The CDR3 is 15 amino acids. V shed 5 bases and J 2 bases; nucleotides not matched to a gene: 5. The CDR3 nucleotides are TGTGCCAGCAGTCCCGGACTAGCGGGCACCTACGAGCAGTACTTC. Translated: CASSPGLAGTYEQYF.

This chain links TRBV5-5 with TRBJ1-2; D gene ambiguous. This CDR3 has 13 amino acids. V was clipped by 6 bases and J by 8 bases, with 17 bases between them. Germline V gives CDR1 SGHKS, CDR2 YYEKEE (reference sequence). The CDR3 sequence: CASTLAGLEGYTF. The CDR3, as DNA: TGTGCCAGCACCCTTGCGGGATTGGAAGGCTACACCTTC.

J is TRBJ2-6 and V is TRBV28; TRBD1 agrees at 8 bases. V was clipped by 6 bases and J by 0 bases; unmatched bases: 10. CDR3 length: 18 residues. Germline-derived CDR1 and CDR2 are MDHEN and SYDVKM. CDR3 bases: TGTGCCAGCAGAAAAGGGACAGGTATCCTCTCTGGGGCCAACGTCCTGACTTTC. Its protein product is CASRKGTGILSGANVLTF.

The V and J genes are TRBV10-3 and TRBJ2-1; TRBD2 matches at 12 bases. CDR1 ENHRY and CDR2 SYGVKD come from the germline V gene. V was pared by 6 bases and J by 7 bases, with 7 bases of the junction left unmatched. The CDR3 has 15 amino acids. The CDR3 reads CAISWTSGTRNEQFF. The CDR3 nucleotides read TGTGCCATCAGCTGGACTAGCGGGACAAGGAATGAGCAGTTCTTC.

The chain recombines TRBV27 with TRBJ2-1, with D maybe TRBD1 (6 bases). V lost 5 bases and J lost 0, with 11 bases in between. Germline CDR1 and CDR2: MNHEY and SMNVEV (reference sequence). The CDR3 spans 15 residues. This chain's CDR3 is CASSVPGHSYNEQFF. DNA of the CDR3: TGTGCCAGCAGTGTCCCGGGACACTCCTACAATGAGCAGTTCTTC.

The genes are TRBV4-1 and TRBJ2-3; D is unclear. V shed 1 base and J shed 2 bases, with 13 bases lying between them. Per germline, CDR1 MGHRA and CDR2 YSYEKL. The CDR3 runs 16 residues. CDR3 in amino acids: CASSQGENLNTDTQYF. The CDR3 coding sequence is TGCGCCAGCAGCCAAGGTGAGAATCTGAACACAGATACGCAGTATTTT.

V and J are TRBV11-3 and TRBJ2-3, with 8 bases matching TRBD1. Germline CDR1 reads SGHNT; CDR2 reads YENEEA. Trimming removed 3 bases from V and 8 bases from J; junction bases left unmatched: 10. The CDR3 contains 15 residues. CDR3 amino acids: CASSLRGGQGRTQYF. DNA of the CDR3: TGTGCCAGCAGCTTGCGCGGCGGACAGGGACGTACGCAGTATTTT.

V and J are TRBV5-4 and TRBJ2-2; the match to TRBD2 covers 7 bases. Trimming cost V 4 bases and J 5 bases; bases outside gene matches: 14. There are 17 residues in the CDR3. CDR1 SGHNT and CDR2 YYREEE come from the germline V gene (reference sequence). The CDR3 DNA reads TGTGCCAGCAGCGCTCAGGGAGGGAGCCCCCCAACCGGGGAGCTGTTTTTT. It specifies CASSAQGGSPPTGELFF.

DNA of the CDR3: TGTGCCTGGAGTGGGGCGTGGGAATCACCCCTCCACTTT. Protein product: CAWSGAWESPLHF. V and J are TRBV30 and TRBJ1-6; no reliable D call. CDR1 GTSNPN and CDR2 SVGIG come from the germline V gene (reference sequence). Trimming took off 1 base at V and 10 bases at J, with 11 bases between the two ends. The CDR3 is 13 amino acids.

The chain has TRBV19 and TRBJ1-1; no firm D call. CDR3 length: 16 amino acids. Trimming left V 7 bases short and J 1 base short, with 19 bases between. Germline loops: CDR1 LNHDA, CDR2 SQIVND (reference sequence). As DNA, the CDR3 is TGTGCCAGTAACCAACCGGGCCGCGTGGGGAACACTGAAGCTTTCTTT. Encoded protein: CASNQPGRVGNTEAFF.

This chain uses TRBV27 with TRBJ1-5; the match to TRBD1 covers 9 bases. This CDR3 is 17 amino acids long. The trim removed 2 bases at V and 0 bases at J, leaving 5 bases unmatched. Germline assignment: CDR1 MNHEY and CDR2 SMNVEV (reference sequence). CDR3 region: CASSLRRDRVSNQPQHF. CDR3 coding DNA: TGTGCCAGCAGTTTACGGAGGGACAGGGTTAGCAATCAGCCCCAGCATTTT.

This clone was found a few times. CDR3 DNA: TGTGCCAGTAGGGTTGGGGCCAACGTCCTGACTTTC. Its protein product is CASRVGANVLTF. The V gene is TRBV19, the J gene TRBJ2-6, with D hard to call. Germline CDR1 LNHDA, CDR2 SQIVND (reference sequence). Trimming removed 6 bases from V and 3 bases from J, with 3 bases in between. The CDR3 runs to 12 residues.

This rearrangement joins TRBV6-6 to TRBJ2-7; 8 bases fit TRBD1. The CDR3 is 15 amino acids. J lost 3 bases, V lost 5 bases, and 9 bases had no gene match. Per the germline V gene, CDR1 is MNHNY and CDR2 is SVGAGI (reference sequence). The CDR3 here is CASSDPGTGFYEQYF. The CDR3 DNA follows: TGTGCCAGCAGTGATCCCGGGACAGGTTTCTACGAGCAGTACTTC.

A few counts support this clone. This chain links TRBV4-2 with TRBJ2-2, with 8 nucleotides matching TRBD2. Germline lookup yields CDR1 LGHNA and CDR2 YNFKEQ. There are 15 residues in the CDR3. Trimming took 8 bases from V and 1 from J; bases not matched to a gene: 6. In DNA, the CDR3 is TGTGCCAGCGAGCGGGAGCCCAGGAACACCGGGGAGCTGTTTTTT. The encoded protein is CASEREPRNTGELFF.

The rearrangement joins TRBV7-9 to TRBJ2-3; no clear D gene. V lost 1 base and J lost 0, with 8 bases in between. The CDR3 loop spans 15 amino acids. Germline assignment: CDR1 SEHNR and CDR2 FQNEAQ (reference sequence). The CDR3 sequence: CASSLVARSTDTQYF. The CDR3 DNA sequence: TGTGCCAGCAGCTTAGTGGCTAGGAGCACAGATACGCAGTATTTT.

DNA for the CDR3: TGCGCCAGCAGCTCCTCTCTAGCGGGAGCGGGGGATACGCAGTATTTT. It is translated as CASSSSLAGAGDTQYF. This rearrangement joins TRBV5-1 to TRBJ2-3; the match to TRBD2 covers 10 bases. Germline CDR1 reads SGHRS; CDR2 reads YFSETQ. CDR3 length equals 16 residues. With 3 bases clipped from V and 6 bases from J, the junction kept 10 bases outside the gene matches.

The rearrangement joins TRBV19 to TRBJ2-7; a weak D match, TRBD2 (5 bases). This CDR3 has 15 residues. Germline loops: CDR1 LNHDA, CDR2 SQIVND (reference sequence). V was shortened by 1 base and J by 1 base, with 11 bases between the two germline ends. CDR3 sequence reads: CASSIAVGESYEQYF. Here the CDR3 DNA reads TGTGCCAGTAGTATAGCGGTCGGGGAGTCCTACGAGCAGTACTTC.

The chain uses TRBV14 and TRBJ1-6; no clear D gene. V lost 0 bases, J lost 6 bases, and 6 bases lay in between. The CDR3 covers 14 residues. Germline-derived CDR1 and CDR2 are SGHDN and FVKESK. CDR3 nucleotide sequence: TGTGCCAGCAGCCAAGATCTAAGTAATTCACCCCTCCACTTT. It translates to CASSQDLSNSPLHF.

Here the CDR3 reads CASSLATSGSSYEQYF. DNA of the CDR3: TGTGCCAGCAGCTTAGCCACTAGCGGGAGCTCCTACGAGCAGTACTTC. The rearrangement joins TRBV7-9 to TRBJ2-7; the match to TRBD2 covers 11 bases. This CDR3 comprises 16 residues. V was pared by 0 bases and J by 0 bases, with 1 base of the junction left unmatched. Germline V gives CDR1 SEHNR, CDR2 FQNEAQ (reference sequence).

This chain uses TRBV15 with TRBJ1-1, with TRBD1 matching 7 bases. This CDR3 has 20 residues. The V and J ends lost 6 bases and 0 bases, in that order; junction bases with no gene match: 22. CDR1 and CDR2 from the germline V gene are LNHNV and YYDKDF (reference sequence). The CDR3 spells CATRNKQGPSQARMNTEAFF. DNA of the CDR3: TGTGCCACCAGAAACAAACAGGGGCCCAGCCAAGCTCGAATGAACACTGAAGCTTTCTTT.

The chain combines TRBV19 with TRBJ1-5; D remains ambiguous. V lost 2 bases and J 7 bases, leaving 9 bases between the germline ends. The CDR3 extends over 13 amino acids. CDR1 and CDR2 from the germline V gene are LNHDA and SQIVND (reference sequence). In DNA form, the CDR3 reads TGTGCCAGTAGTATAAGGGTGCAACAGCCCCAGCATTTT. Residues: CASSIRVQQPQHF. The full variable domain, with the rest looked up from reference TRBV19 and TRBJ1-5, is DGGITQSPKYLFRKEGQNVTLSCEQNLNHDAMYWYRQDPGQGLRLIYYSQIVNDFQKGDIAEGYSVSREKKESFPLTVTSAQKNPTAFYLCASSIRVQQPQHFGDGTRLSIL.

The rearrangement uses TRBV28 and TRBJ1-1; 10 nucleotides agree with TRBD1. V shed 8 bases and J 3 bases; nucleotides not matched to a gene: 0. Germline CDR1 and CDR2: MDHEN and SYDVKM. CDR3 length: 12 residues. The CDR3 loop reads CASGTGDTEAFF. DNA for the CDR3: TGTGCCAGCGGGACAGGGGACACTGAAGCTTTCTTT.